The 8 T cell receptor beta chains presented below share a single source sample, sequenced in a study of blood T cell repertoires in COVID-19. Here immunoSEQ multiplex PCR was the method, and the copy in TCRdb shows in-frame clones only, minus some. The sample yields fewer than 500,000 clones, 81% seen once. The sequenced sample was peripheral blood. The receptors shown here come from a human donor with acute or convalescent COVID-19. The donor label of this sample is uncertain.

V is TRBV5-1 and J is TRBJ2-7, with 11 bases identical to TRBD2. V was pared by 4 bases and J by 2 bases, with 5 bases of the junction left unmatched. Germline assignment: CDR1 SGHRS and CDR2 YFSETQ. The CDR3 loop spans 15 amino acids. The CDR3 nucleotides read TGCGCCAGCAGCAAGGGACTAGCGGACCCCTACGAGCAGTACTTC. Its protein is CASSKGLADPYEQYF.

The rearrangement links TRBV6-5 to TRBJ1-1; no clear D. CDR3 length: 15 residues. Trimming pared 2 bases from V and 1 base from J, leaving 11 bases between. The germline CDR1 and CDR2 sequences are MNHEY and SVGAGI. CDR3 in amino acids: CASSYGGSGNTEAFF. CDR3 DNA: TGTGCCAGCAGTTACGGTGGGTCAGGGAACACTGAAGCTTTCTTT.

This chain uses TRBV7-6 with TRBJ2-7, with D possibly TRBD1 on 5 matching bases. This CDR3 has 13 amino acids. Looked up from germline, CDR1 is SGHVS and CDR2 is FNYEAQ. Trimming took off 4 bases at V and 0 bases at J, with 7 bases between the two ends. This chain's CDR3 is CASSSDTSYEQYF. CDR3 coding DNA: TGTGCCAGCAGCTCGGACACCTCCTACGAGCAGTACTTC.

This clone appeared a few times. This chain joins TRBV6-6 and TRBJ2-1; 9 nucleotides align to TRBD2. CDR1 is MNHNY and CDR2 is SVGAGI in the germline V gene (reference sequence). This CDR3 has 16 amino acids. V trimming: 2 bases; J trimming: 2 bases; junction bases outside the gene matches: 4. For the CDR3, the DNA is TGTGCCAGCAGTTACATTGCGGGAGGGACCTACAATGAGCAGTTCTTC. Its protein product is CASSYIAGGTYNEQFF.

This chain links TRBV6-5 with TRBJ2-1; 8 nucleotides align to TRBD2. This CDR3 region has 14 residues. With 6 bases clipped from V and 7 bases from J, the junction kept 8 bases outside the gene matches. Germline V gene lookup returns CDR1 MNHEY and CDR2 SVGAGI. This CDR3 is CASRTGLVVNEQFF. CDR3 nucleotides: TGTGCCAGCAGGACGGGACTAGTCGTTAATGAGCAGTTCTTC.

J is TRBJ2-7 and V is TRBV20-1; D unclear. Trimming cost V 7 bases and J 0 bases, with 7 bases left between them. This CDR3 has 11 residues. Germline CDR1 and CDR2: DFQATT and SNEGSKA (reference sequence). CDR3 DNA sequence: TGCAGTGTTTATAGCTCCTACGAGCAGTACTTC. This codes for CSVYSSYEQYF.

This clone has only a few counts. The genes are TRBV6-1 and TRBJ1-2; 9 bases match TRBD1. The germline CDR1 and CDR2 sequences are MNHNS and SASEGT. The V gene end was trimmed by 4 bases and the J gene end by 8 bases; junction bases not matched to a gene: 14. This CDR3 region has 16 residues. The CDR3 spells CASSALQGQGRSGYTF. DNA of the CDR3: TGTGCCAGCAGTGCTCTCCAGGGACAGGGTCGATCGGGCTACACCTTC.

The V call is TRBV11-1, the J call TRBJ1-3; D gene ambiguous. The CDR3 is made up of 14 amino acids. Germline lookup yields CDR1 SGHAT and CDR2 FQDESV (reference sequence). The V end was cut by 5 bases, the J end by 2 bases, with 10 bases between. DNA for the CDR3: TGTGCCAGCAGCACAACCGCCCCTGGAAACACCATATATTTT. It translates to CASSTTAPGNTIYF. Variable domain in full (rest from reference TRBV11-1 and TRBJ1-3): EAEVAQSPRYKITEKSQAVAFWCDPISGHATLYWYRQILGQGPELLVQFQDESVVDDSQLPKDRFSAERLKGVDSTLKIQPAELGDSAMYLCASSTTAPGNTIYFGEGSWLTVV.